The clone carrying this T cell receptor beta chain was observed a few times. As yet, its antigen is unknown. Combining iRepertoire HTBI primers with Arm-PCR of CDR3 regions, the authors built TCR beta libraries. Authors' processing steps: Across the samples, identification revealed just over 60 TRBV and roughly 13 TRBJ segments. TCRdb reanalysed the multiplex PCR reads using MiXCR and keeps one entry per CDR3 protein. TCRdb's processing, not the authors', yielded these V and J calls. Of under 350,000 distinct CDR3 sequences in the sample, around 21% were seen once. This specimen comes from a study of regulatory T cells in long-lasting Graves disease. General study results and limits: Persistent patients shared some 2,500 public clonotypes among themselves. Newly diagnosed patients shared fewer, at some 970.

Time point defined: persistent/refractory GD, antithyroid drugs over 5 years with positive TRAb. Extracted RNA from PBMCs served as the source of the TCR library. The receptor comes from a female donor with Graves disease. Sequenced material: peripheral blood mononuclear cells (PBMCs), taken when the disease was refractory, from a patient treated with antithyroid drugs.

CDR3 DNA: TGCAGTGCTAGAGCGGCAAGCGGAGGGAGGAATTCACCCCTCCACTTT. This translates into CSARAASGGRNSPLHF. This rearrangement joins TRBV20-1 to TRBJ1-6; D unclear. The V gene lost 1 base and the J gene lost 7 bases, with 17 bases spanning the gap. The germline gives CDR1 DFQATT, CDR2 SNEGSKA (reference sequence). CDR3 length equals 16 residues.